The following is a T cell receptor beta chain sequence with its context. The data derive from a study of sequential checkpoint blockade in melanoma. Study-wide background: After both sequences, patients received maintenance nivolumab. DNA from around 87 pretreatment tumor samples underwent TCRβ immunosequencing.

V dropped 8 bases and J dropped 2 bases, with 22 bases sitting between them. CDR1 is LNHDA, CDR2 SQIVND, per germline (reference sequence). There are 18 residues in the CDR3. Sequenced by immunoSEQ multiplex PCR; TCRdb stores in-frame clones only, minus some. Of approximately 7,000 clones listed, about 28% are singletons. The treatment: randomized to nivolumab then ipilimumab (arm A) or the reverse (arm B). DNA-damaging chemotherapy had not been given to any patient beforehand. The V call is TRBV19, the J call TRBJ2-6, with D perhaps being TRBD1 or TRBD2 (6 bases each). The source of this sequence is a human donor with melanoma. The sample consisted of tumor tissue (inferred from file names), taken from a patient given nivolumab and ipilimumab in sequence. The CDR3 spells CASSSVGGRGTGANVLTF. CDR3 bases: TGTGCCAGTTCGTCGGTGGGGGGCAGGGGAACTGGGGCCAACGTCCTGACTTTC.